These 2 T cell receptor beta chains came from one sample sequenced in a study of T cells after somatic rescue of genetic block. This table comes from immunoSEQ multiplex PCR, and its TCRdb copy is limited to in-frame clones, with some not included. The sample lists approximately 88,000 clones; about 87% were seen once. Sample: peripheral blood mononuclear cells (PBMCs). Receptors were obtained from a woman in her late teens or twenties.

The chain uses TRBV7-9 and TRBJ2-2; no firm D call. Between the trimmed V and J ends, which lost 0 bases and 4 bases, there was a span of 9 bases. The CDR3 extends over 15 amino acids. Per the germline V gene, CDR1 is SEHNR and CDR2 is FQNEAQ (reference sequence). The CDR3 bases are TGTGCCAGCAGCTTAGCGGCCGTTAGCACCGGGGAGCTGTTTTTT. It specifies CASSLAAVSTGELFF.

The DNA for the CDR3 is TGCGCCAGCAGCCCGCGGGTAGCGGGAGGCCTCTCCTACGAGCAGTACTTC. Its protein product is CASSPRVAGGLSYEQYF. The chain recombines TRBV4-3 with TRBJ2-7; 10 bases agree with TRBD2. The CDR3 is 17 amino acids. After removal of 4 bases from V and 0 bases from J, the junction contained 9 bases not matched to a gene. Germline V CDR1 and CDR2: LGHNA, YSLEER.